The present entry profiles one T cell receptor beta chain with its context. Its antigen remains unidentified. This CDR3 has 17 amino acids. Trimming left V 5 bases short and J 0 bases short, with 17 bases between. CDR1 is MNHEY, CDR2 SMNVEV, per germline (reference sequence). Recipients boosted at about 4 weeks or about 12 weeks are pooled. This sample was included in a study of T cell responses to AZD1222 COVID-19 vaccine. Points from the study as a whole: White British people made up most donors, females outnumbered males, and clonal diversity was possibly underestimated. Mapped onto spike, vaccine-associated CD4 TCRs spanned it and were dominant at 160-218 and 743-854. Spike-specific TCR depth and breadth grew after two AZD1222 doses.

Libraries were prepared by immunoSEQ multiplex PCR; TCRdb keeps only in-frame clonotypes and omits some of them. The sample shows about 69,000 clones, about 80% of them seen only once. The clonotype comes from an adult who received the AZD1222 COVID-19 vaccine. The rearrangement uses TRBV27 and TRBJ1-5, with D possibly matching TRBD1 (6 bases). This material consisted of peripheral blood, taken 28 days after the second AZD1222 dose. Here the CDR3 DNA reads TGTGCCAGCAGTAGAACGCGGACAGTTGATAGCAATCAGCCCCAGCATTTT. This sequence encodes CASSRTRTVDSNQPQHF.